This TCR beta chain was sequenced in a study of beta chain features in type 1 diabetes. V lost 7 bases, J lost 4 bases, and 13 bases lay in between. Germline loops: CDR1 SQVTM, CDR2 ANQGSEA. The CDR3 contains 12 residues. As to this clone: The antigen is undetermined.

Every bit of the isolated RNA underwent reverse transcription, so sequencing read expressed TCRB transcripts. TCRdb keeps only in-frame clones here, not all; method: immunoSEQ multiplex PCR. The data hold more than 550,000 clones, with around 15% observed a single time. Findings of the study overall: A moderate, significant TCRB CDR3 shortening appeared in type 1 diabetes across four CD4+ subsets. A potential PCR bias toward shorter templates would be equal in patient and control samples.

The TCR sequence derives from a young man with type 1 diabetes. Source material: naive CD4+ T cells from blood. The V gene is TRBV29-1, the J gene TRBJ1-2, with D possibly TRBD1 on 5 matching bases. The CDR3 DNA reads as TGCAGCGCCCGCAGGGACCTCTATGGCTACACCTTC. It is translated as CSARRDLYGYTF.